This T cell receptor (beta chain) is from a study of neurological immune-mediated disorders. Findings and limits, study-wide: Patients with HTLV-1-associated myelopathy had the highest level of TCR clonal expansion, whereas patients with multiple sclerosis had the lowest level, falling beneath the level found in healthy controls. Among expanded clones, no CDR3 amino acid sequences were shared across subjects, a pattern suggesting private repertoires in all groups.

A 10-nucleotide random UMI tagged transcripts in template-switch 5'RACE cDNA synthesis. TCRdb recomputed calls from the 5' RACE reads with MiXCR, one row per CDR3 protein. The sample carries 75,000 to 95,000 distinct CDR3 sequences, roughly 15% recorded once. This clonotype was detected ten times or more. What it binds is unknown. The CDR3 covers 16 residues. The V gene's germline CDR1 is MNHEY and CDR2 SMNVEV (reference sequence). V lost 4 bases to trimming and J lost 0 bases, with 15 bases between them. Sequencing input: PBMCs. The receptor was derived from a middle-aged woman in good health. The rearrangement uses TRBV27 and TRBJ1-1, with D possibly TRBD1 on 6 matching bases. CDR3 in amino acids: CASSSRTVDMNTEAFF. The CDR3, as DNA: TGTGCCAGCAGTTCCCGGACAGTGGACATGAACACTGAAGCTTTCTTT.